This TCR beta chain was captured in a study of OX40 agonist ivuxolimab in advanced cancers. Study-wide context: One hepatocellular carcinoma and two cutaneous melanoma patients partially responded. Study conclusions and caveats: Among T cells, CD8+ cells averaged more expanded clones than CD4+ cells. No determination was made of the antigen specificity of the expanded peripheral T cells.

Assay: immunoSEQ multiplex PCR; the TCRdb copy retains only in-frame clones and omits some. The sample has 41,000 or so clones; around 80% are singletons. Autoimmune disease history or systemic immunosuppression disqualified patients. Comment on this clone: No antigen is known for it.

This clonotype was obtained from an adult with an advanced solid tumor such as melanoma, head and neck, liver or kidney cancer. Sequenced here: CD4+ or CD8+ T cells sorted from blood, sampled in a trial of the OX40 agonist ivuxolimab.

The CDR3 bases are TGTGCCAGCAGGAGGACAGGTCAACAGAGTGAGCAGTTCTTC. This translates into CASRRTGQQSEQFF. The V and J genes are TRBV14 and TRBJ2-1, with TRBD1 identical over 7 bases. Germline CDR1 is SGHDN and CDR2 is FVKESK. Trimming at V came to 6 bases and at J to 9 bases, leaving 11 bases not matched to a gene. The CDR3 spans 14 residues.